The TCR beta chain under discussion was sequenced for a study of blood T cell repertoires in COVID-19. The method was immunoSEQ multiplex PCR; TCRdb's version includes in-frame clones alone and lacks a portion of them. The data show about 330,000 clones, with around 88% seen just once and approximately 1.5% held by the top ten. Losses at the gene ends were 5 bases for V and 4 bases for J; bases not matched to a gene: 12. Germline CDR1 and CDR2: SGHVS and FNYEAQ. There are 17 residues in the CDR3. This sequence originates from a woman aged 45 to 65 with acute or convalescent COVID-19. The J gene is TRBJ2-2, the V gene TRBV7-6, with 8 nucleotides matching TRBD1. Material for sequencing was peripheral blood. The CDR3 sequence: CASSTRQGRTVTGELFF. The CDR3 DNA reads as TGTGCCAGCAGCACACGACAGGGGCGAACCGTCACCGGGGAGCTGTTTTTT.